This TCR beta chain was recorded in a study of blood T cell repertoires in COVID-19. The overall study: From T cells, B-cell-depleted T cells, or PBMCs came the material, which was cDNA or gDNA.

Trimming took off 6 bases at V and 4 bases at J, with 10 bases between the two ends. CDR3 length equals 12 residues. Germline-derived CDR1 and CDR2 are SGHRS and YFSETQ. As originally analysed: For nucleated cells, counts were estimated from reference gene primer amplification. Sequenced by immunoSEQ multiplex PCR; TCRdb stores in-frame clones only, minus some. V, J and clone size are those of that table, while D and trimming were read from the DNA. Here the sample spans around 140,000 clones, about 90% being singletons. The receptor comes from an older woman with acute or convalescent COVID-19. Sequenced sample: peripheral blood. The chain recombines TRBV5-1 with TRBJ1-2; no definite D call. CDR3 protein: CASTGEAYGYTF. The CDR3 coding sequence is TGCGCCAGCACCGGGGAGGCCTATGGCTACACCTTC.